This T cell receptor beta chain was sequenced during a study of graft-versus-host responses after intestinal transplantation. Study at large: The transplants performed in recipients were multivisceral, liver-intestinal, or isolated intestinal. Once they had received anti-thymocyte globulin induction, all recipients took tacrolimus and steroids for about 3 years. Regarding the study as a whole: GvH clones detected in recipient marrow included some appearing first in ileum or blood.

V was shortened by 2 bases and J by 0 bases, with 14 bases between the two germline ends. Germline-derived CDR1 and CDR2 are SGHRS and YFSETQ. The CDR3 length is 16 residues. A remark on this clone: Antigen specificity is unknown.

Sequencing was performed with immunoSEQ multiplex PCR; in TCRdb, only in-frame clones are kept and a portion is missing. This table has around 25,000 clones, approximately 94% appearing once. This TCR came from a human patient who received an intestinal transplant, so some T cells may come from the graft donor. The rearrangement uses TRBV5-1 and TRBJ1-1, with D possibly TRBD1 on 5 matching bases. The sample here was PBMCs, taken 156 days after intestinal transplant. CDR3 protein: CASSFGTGVMNTEAFF. The CDR3 nucleotides read TGCGCCAGCAGCTTCGGAACAGGCGTTATGAACACTGAAGCTTTCTTT.